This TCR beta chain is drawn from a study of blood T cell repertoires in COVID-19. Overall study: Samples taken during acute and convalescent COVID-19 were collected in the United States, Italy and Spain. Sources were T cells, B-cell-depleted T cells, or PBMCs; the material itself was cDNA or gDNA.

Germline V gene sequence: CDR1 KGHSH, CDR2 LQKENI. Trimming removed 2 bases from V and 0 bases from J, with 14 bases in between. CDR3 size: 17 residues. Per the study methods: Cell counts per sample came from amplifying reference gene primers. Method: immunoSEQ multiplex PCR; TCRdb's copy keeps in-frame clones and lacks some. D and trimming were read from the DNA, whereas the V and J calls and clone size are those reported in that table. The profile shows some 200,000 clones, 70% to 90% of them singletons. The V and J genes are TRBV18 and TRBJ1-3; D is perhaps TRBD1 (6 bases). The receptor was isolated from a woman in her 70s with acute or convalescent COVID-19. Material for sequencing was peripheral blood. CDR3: CASSPSGHRSSGNTIYF. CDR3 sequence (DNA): TGTGCCAGCTCACCATCGGGACACAGAAGCTCTGGAAACACCATATATTTT.